Shown below are 26 T cell receptor beta chains from a single sample sequenced in a study of naive and memory T cell subsets. Study-wide findings and caveats: Possibly reflecting memory cells re-expressing CD45RA, a few larger clonotypes occurred in naive repertoires, especially CD8.

An equimolar mix of two oligonucleotides served as the beta constant-region primer for TRBC1 and TRBC2. Nested alpha and beta constant-region primers with the SP2 primer drove four PCR rounds on ligated cDNA. TCRdb itself ran the UMI-ligation and nested PCR reads through MiXCR, one entry per CDR3 protein. Among 130,000 to 150,000 distinct CDR3 sequences listed, roughly 22% were seen once. Which antigens these TCRs recognize remains unknown. Sequencing was performed on naive CD4+ T cells from blood. Every receptor here comes from a human donor in good health.

Turning to this clonotype: At one end the junction does not follow the germline gene, possibly because of a read error. J is TRBJ2-7 and V is TRBV6-6; 7 nucleotides line up with TRBD2. Germline V gene sequence: CDR1 MNHNY, CDR2 SVGAGI (reference sequence). The CDR3 is 12 residues long. The chain's CDR3 is CASSYSETAGSF. CDR3 coding DNA: TGTGCCAGCAGTTACTCGGAGACAGCGGGATCCTTC.

This clonotype was seen more than once but under ten times. V gene TRBV6-5 combines with J gene TRBJ2-1; D may be TRBD1 (5 bases). The CDR3 is 16 residues long. Trimming left V 0 bases short and J 2 bases short, with 11 bases between. From germline, CDR1 is MNHEY and CDR2 SVGAGI. The CDR3 is CASSYSKGIPYNEQFF. Written as DNA, the CDR3 is TGTGCCAGCAGTTACTCGAAGGGGATCCCCTACAATGAGCAGTTCTTC.

J is TRBJ2-6 and V is TRBV5-1; D may be TRBD1 (5 bases). Trimming removed 4 bases from V and 2 bases from J, with 10 bases in between. The CDR3 extends over 15 amino acids. Per the germline V gene, CDR1 is SGHRS and CDR2 is YFSETQ. CDR3 DNA sequence: TGCGCCAGCAGCCGGACATTAACTGGGGCCAACGTCCTGACTTTC. This gives the protein CASSRTLTGANVLTF.

The J gene is TRBJ1-5, the V gene TRBV20-1, with no clear D. Germline V gene sequence: CDR1 DFQATT, CDR2 SNEGSKA (reference sequence). CDR3 length: 13 residues. V shed 2 bases and J shed 0 bases, with 5 bases lying between them. CDR3 nucleotide sequence: TGCAGTGCTAGACCCTCTAGCAATCAGCCCCAGCATTTT. Its protein product is CSARPSSNQPQHF.

This chain joins TRBV7-2 and TRBJ1-6; tentative D call: TRBD1 (6 bases). From germline, CDR1 is SGHTA and CDR2 FQGNSA. The V and J ends lost 3 bases and 7 bases respectively, with 13 bases between them. There are 15 residues in the CDR3. The CDR3 bases are TGTGCCAGCAGCTTCGCTGGGGGCATCAATTCACCCCTCCACTTT. Translated, it gives CASSFAGGINSPLHF.

V and J are TRBV20-1 and TRBJ1-5; 8 bases map to TRBD1. V gave up 6 bases and J gave up 3 bases; unmatched junction bases: 7. Germline lookup yields CDR1 DFQATT and CDR2 SNEGSKA (reference sequence). This CDR3 contains 14 residues. CDR3 region: CSAKGQAVNQPQHF. The CDR3 DNA sequence: TGCAGTGCAAAGGGACAGGCCGTCAATCAGCCCCAGCATTTT.

V usage is TRBV5-1 and J usage is TRBJ2-3; D assignment may be TRBD1 or TRBD2 (6 bases each). The CDR3 runs 15 residues. Looked up from germline, CDR1 is SGHRS and CDR2 is YFSETQ. V gave up 2 bases and J gave up 1 base, with 11 bases separating them. CDR3 region: CASSFVRGRTDTQYF. CDR3 bases: TGCGCCAGCAGCTTTGTTCGGGGGCGCACAGATACGCAGTATTTT.

The chain is built from TRBV12-3 or TRBV12-4 and TRBJ1-5, with 7 bases lining up with TRBD1. V lost 2 bases to trimming and J lost 9 bases; unmatched junction nucleotides: 10. This CDR3 is 15 amino acids long. The CDR3 DNA follows: TGTGCCAGCAGTTTAAGGTCGGGACAGTCACCGCCCCAGCATTTT. This encodes CASSLRSGQSPPQHF.

The table lists this clonotype with a few counts. This chain uses TRBV11-2 with TRBJ2-1, with D hard to call. Trimming removed 5 bases from V and 7 bases from J, with 15 bases in between. Germline V lookup: CDR1 SGHAT, CDR2 FQNNGV. The CDR3 length is 14 residues. The CDR3 region has the DNA TGTGCCAGCAGCCCTCTTGGGGTCGGGAATGAGCAGTTCTTC. Its translation is CASSPLGVGNEQFF.

This chain links TRBV7-2 with TRBJ2-7, with 8 bases matching TRBD1. The CDR3 is 16 amino acids. Germline V gene sequence: CDR1 SGHTA, CDR2 FQGNSA. J was trimmed by 4 bases and V by 10 bases; bases with no gene match: 18. The CDR3 is CAIPVRGQGAMYEQYF. In DNA, the CDR3 is TGTGCCATCCCCGTCCGCGGGCAGGGGGCTATGTACGAGCAGTACTTC. Full variable domain (outside the CDR3, taken from reference TRBV7-2 and TRBJ2-7): GAGVSQSPSNKVTEKGKDVELRCDPISGHTALYWYRQSLGQGLEFLIYFQGNSAPDKSGLPSDRFSAERTGGSVSTLTIQRTQQEDSAVYLCAIPVRGQGAMYEQYFGPGTRLTVT.

In this sample, this clonotype turned up a few times. The chain combines TRBV29-1 with TRBJ1-5; 8 positions agree with TRBD1. The trim removed 6 bases at V and 0 bases at J, leaving 4 bases unmatched. The CDR3 consists of 14 residues. The germline CDR1 and CDR2 sequences are SQVTM and ANQGSEA. CDR3 sequence reads: CSVRTGISNQPQHF. CDR3 nucleotide sequence: TGCAGCGTGAGGACAGGGATTAGCAATCAGCCCCAGCATTTT.

The chain has TRBV12-3 or TRBV12-4 and TRBJ1-1, with D possibly matching TRBD1 (5 bases). The CDR3 runs 11 residues. V lost 6 bases and J lost 10, with 12 bases in between. CDR3 residues: CASSRGSGAFF. The CDR3 coding sequence is TGTGCCAGCAGCCGGGGGAGCGGAGCTTTCTTT.

The J gene is TRBJ2-7, the V gene TRBV20-1, with D perhaps TRBD2 (6 bases). This CDR3 spans 13 amino acids. V lost 8 bases, J lost 0 bases, and 14 bases lay in between. Germline V gene lookup returns CDR1 DFQATT and CDR2 SNEGSKA (reference sequence). The CDR3 loop is CSYPGRSSYEQYF. In DNA, the CDR3 is TGCAGTTACCCGGGGAGGTCCTCCTACGAGCAGTACTTC.

This chain links TRBV7-9 with TRBJ2-7; D is uncertain. Per the germline V gene, CDR1 is SEHNR and CDR2 is FQNEAQ (reference sequence). The CDR3 extends over 13 amino acids. The V end lost 0 bases, the J end lost 7 bases, and 10 bases lay between the germline ends. CDR3 region: CASSLARVSEQYF. CDR3 bases: TGTGCCAGCAGCTTAGCCCGGGTGTCGGAGCAGTACTTC.

In this sample, this clonotype turned up many times. The rearrangement joins TRBV29-1 to TRBJ2-5; TRBD2 matches 10 bases. V shed 3 bases and J 2 bases; nucleotides not matched to a gene: 3. Germline assignment: CDR1 SQVTM and CDR2 ANQGSEA. This CDR3 has 14 amino acids. The DNA for the CDR3 is TGCAGCGTTGAGAAACTAGCGGGACAAGAGACCCAGTACTTC. Translating gives CSVEKLAGQETQYF.

Concerning this clonotype: One junction end disagrees with the germline gene, perhaps due to a read error. The V call is TRBV2, the J call TRBJ2-6, with 9 nucleotides matching TRBD1. The CDR3 extends over 16 amino acids. Germline CDR1 reads SNHLY; CDR2 reads FYNNEI. The DNA for the CDR3 is TGTGCCAGCACCTATACAGGGGGCTCTGGGGCCAACGTCCAGACTTTC. Residues: CASTYTGGSGANVQTF. Together with reference TRBV2 and TRBJ2-6, the CDR3 gives the full variable domain: EPEVTQTPSHQVTQMGQEVILRCVPISNHLYFYWYRQILGQKVEFLVSFYNNEISEKSEIFDDQFSVERPDGSNFTLKIRSTKLEDSAMYFCASTYTGGSGANVQTFGAGSRLTVL.

This sequence joins TRBV27 and TRBJ1-1; D ambiguous. Germline CDR1 MNHEY, CDR2 SMNVEV (reference sequence). Between the trimmed V and J ends, which lost 1 base and 3 bases, there was a span of 6 bases. This CDR3 region has 13 residues. CDR3 bases: TGTGCCAGCAGTTTATTCGGGTACACTGAAGCTTTCTTT. Its translation is CASSLFGYTEAFF.

Many counts were recorded for this clonotype. The V and J genes are TRBV29-1 and TRBJ2-7; no clear D gene. The CDR3 is 14 amino acids. Between the trimmed V and J ends, which lost 3 bases and 3 bases, there was a span of 15 bases. Looked up from germline, CDR1 is SQVTM and CDR2 is ANQGSEA. The chain's CDR3 is CSVDIGPAGYEQYF. DNA for the CDR3: TGCAGCGTTGACATCGGACCTGCTGGCTACGAGCAGTACTTC.

This clonotype was seen repeatedly, ten times or more. The chain employs TRBV7-2 and TRBJ2-5; TRBD2 agrees at 8 bases. Trimming removed 5 bases from V and 4 bases from J; junction bases left unmatched: 6. Germline V gene sequence: CDR1 SGHTA, CDR2 FQGNSA. CDR3 length: 14 amino acids. This chain's CDR3 is CASSRKTSGETQYF. In DNA form, the CDR3 reads TGTGCCAGCAGCAGAAAAACTAGCGGAGAGACCCAGTACTTC.

The V call is TRBV7-2, the J call TRBJ2-7, with D unclear. CDR3 size: 11 residues. The V gene's germline CDR1 is SGHTA and CDR2 FQGNSA. Trimming shortened V by 4 bases and J by 12 bases, and 13 bases separated the two germline ends. For the CDR3, the DNA is TGTGCCAGCAGCTCCCGACCCTTTTTGTACTTC. It translates to CASSSRPFLYF.

The chain links TRBV20-1 to TRBJ2-3; 14 positions agree with TRBD2. Germline CDR1 and CDR2: DFQATT and SNEGSKA (reference sequence). V was pared by 6 bases and J by 4 bases, with 6 bases of the junction left unmatched. This CDR3 spans 15 amino acids. CDR3 protein: CSAPRLAGGSDTQYF. CDR3 bases: TGCAGTGCGCCTCGACTAGCGGGAGGGTCAGATACGCAGTATTTT.

This clonotype was picked up a small number of times. Here the CDR3 DNA reads TGCGCCAGCAGCCGGAACACAATAGCGGGAGGTGCGGAAGATACGCAGTATTTT. This codes for CASSRNTIAGGAEDTQYF. The V gene is TRBV4-3, the J gene TRBJ2-3; 10 bases map to TRBD2. CDR1 LGHNA and CDR2 YSLEER come from the germline V gene. The CDR3 extends over 18 amino acids. V trimming: 4 bases; J trimming: 5 bases; junction bases outside the gene matches: 15.

The gene calls are TRBV29-1 and TRBJ2-1; 15 bases are a match to TRBD2. The CDR3 extends over 18 amino acids. The germline V gene encodes CDR1 SQVTM and CDR2 ANQGSEA. Germline trimming cut 5 bases from V and 7 bases from J; bases unmatched to any gene: 15. DNA for the CDR3: TGCAGCGTTCATGGACTAGCGGGAGGGATCGACCTACTTAATGAGCAGTTCTTC. This translates into CSVHGLAGGIDLLNEQFF.

This chain connects TRBV29-1 to TRBJ2-5; no definite D call. The CDR3 totals 13 residues. Trimming stripped 3 bases from V and 4 bases from J, with 12 bases between. CDR1 and CDR2 (germline): SQVTM, ANQGSEA. This CDR3 reads CSVDGRRGETQYF. The CDR3 DNA sequence: TGCAGCGTTGATGGCAGGAGAGGAGAGACCCAGTACTTC.

Only a few counts were recorded for this clonotype. The chain couples TRBV29-1 to TRBJ2-5, with D uncertain. Germline CDR1 is SQVTM and CDR2 is ANQGSEA. The CDR3 is 12 amino acids. V lost 4 bases and J 5 bases, leaving 11 bases between the germline ends. Written as DNA, the CDR3 is TGCAGCGTTGGTCACAGCTTGGAGACCCAGTACTTC. Translated, it gives CSVGHSLETQYF.

The table lists this clonotype with a few counts. DNA of the CDR3: TGCAGCGTTGAACAGGGGGGAGACTATGGCTACACCTTC. Translated: CSVEQGGDYGYTF. The chain carries TRBV29-1 and TRBJ1-2; 7 bases line up with TRBD1. CDR3 length: 13 residues. V gave up 2 bases and J gave up 3 bases; unmatched junction bases: 3. The V gene's germline CDR1 is SQVTM and CDR2 ANQGSEA.